This T cell receptor (beta chain) was profiled in a study of blood T cell repertoires in COVID-19 (dated by TCRdb to 2018 to 2020). A note on the overall study: Samples from collaborators originated in the United States, Italy and Spain and spanned both the acute and convalescent phases of COVID-19. The material from the prospective study consisted of cDNA or gDNA derived from T cells, B-cell-depleted T cells, or PBMCs. Deeply sampled blood TCRbeta repertoires from subjects exposed to, actively infected with, or recovered from COVID-19 were included in the dataset. The samples were drawn from two sources: the first 160 participants of the ongoing ImmuneRACE study, and 1,254 subjects contributed by 6 global collaborators. A freely available public database, intended as a resource for researchers studying the immune response to SARS-CoV-2, is where the repertoires were released. Where available, HLA class I and class II types were obtained from metadata supplied by the sample provider rather than from assay-based typing. Sample metadata almost always included a de-identified subject ID, COVID-19 status, age in years and sex.

The full study reports these points: How much clinical and demographic metadata was included differed by source and by participant, and the metadata was provided uncurated.

Remarks on this clone: Its recognized antigen is unknown. No base quality values were provided; no much bigger clone lies one nucleotide off.

TCRbeta CDR3 regions were amplified from genomic DNA using the immunoSEQ Assay, a bias-controlled multiplex PCR. The source study handled its data this way. The number of nucleated cells in each sample was estimated by amplification of reference gene primers within the assay. To quantify the absolute abundance of each unique TCRbeta CDR3 rearrangement, sequence reads were collapsed and filtered. For each sample, productive Simpson clonality was calculated as the square root of Simpson's diversity index across productive rearrangements. TCRdb limited this immuneACCESS table to in-frame rearrangements with V and J called. A share of clones is missing; checked studies link under half to unresolved V genes, and the rest is unexplained. V and J calls and clone size are given by that table; D and trimming were obtained from the DNA. For this sample the table gives tens of thousands of clones, of which about 86% were detected only once. Of the sample, 22% falls within the top ten clones.

CDR1 and CDR2, per the germline V gene, are MDHEN and SYDVKM. The CDR3, cysteine through phenylalanine, is 18 amino acids long. Only the CDR3 region is kept as DNA, spanning 54 bases read in frame from base 1. Germline trimming: 6 bases from V, 8 bases from J; junction bases outside gene matches: 16. Whole blood was collected in K2EDTA tubes by collaborating institutions according to the institutions' own protocols. For TCRbeta analysis, collaborators shipped samples as frozen whole blood, isolated PBMCs, or DNA extracted from either of those sample types. The source is a woman aged 80 or older in a cohort sampled during active or convalescent COVID-19. The V and J genes are TRBV28 and TRBJ2-3, and 14 junctional nucleotides match TRBD2. The sequencing input was peripheral blood. The CDR3 region: CASSPLPGLAGVGITQYF. The bases read TGTGCCAGCAGCCCTCTTCCGGGACTAGCGGGAGTTGGGATTACGCAGTATTTT.